A single sample gave rise to the 28 T cell receptor beta chains below, sequenced in a study of shared clonotypes between healthy human individuals. Libraries were prepared by immunoSEQ multiplex PCR; TCRdb keeps only in-frame clonotypes and omits some of them. This table holds some 1,600,000 clones, approximately 98% found once. The sample taken for sequencing was naive CD4+ T cells sorted from blood. Subset of the sample: CD45RA+ positively selected. The receptors come from a man aged 30 to 39 in good health.

This sequence joins TRBV7-9 and TRBJ1-1; perhaps TRBD1 as D (5 bases). V lost 2 bases to trimming and J lost 4 bases, with 11 bases between them. Germline V gene lookup returns CDR1 SEHNR and CDR2 FQNEAQ (reference sequence). The CDR3 has 14 amino acids. CDR3 bases: TGTGCCAGCAGCTTACCTGGGGGTACCACTGAAGCTTTCTTT. Amino acids: CASSLPGGTTEAFF. The full variable domain, rest sourced from reference TRBV7-9 and TRBJ1-1, is DTGVSQNPRHKITKRGQNVTFRCDPISEHNRLYWYRQTLGQGPEFLTYFQNEAQLEKSRLLSDRFSAERPKGSFSTLEIQRTEQGDSAMYLCASSLPGGTTEAFFGQGTRLTVV.

The V and J genes are TRBV5-1 and TRBJ2-3; maybe TRBD1 (6 bases). V was shortened by 0 bases and J by 1 base, with 12 bases between the two germline ends. Germline lookup yields CDR1 SGHRS and CDR2 YFSETQ. This CDR3 is built from 16 residues. CDR3 nucleotides: TGCGCCAGCAGCTTGGCGAGGGGGTCCGGCACAGATACGCAGTATTTT. As protein: CASSLARGSGTDTQYF.

This chain joins TRBV2 and TRBJ2-7; D perhaps matches TRBD1 (5 bases). Looked up from germline, CDR1 is SNHLY and CDR2 is FYNNEI. V dropped 6 bases and J dropped 3 bases, with 18 bases sitting between them. The CDR3 extends over 15 amino acids. CDR3 DNA: TGTGCCAGCAGGAGATCCCCAGGGTTCGGCTACGAGCAGTACTTC. This encodes CASRRSPGFGYEQYF.

The rearrangement uses TRBV7-8 and TRBJ2-7; D remains ambiguous. From germline, CDR1 is SGHVS and CDR2 FQNEAQ. This CDR3 region has 13 residues. V was trimmed by 1 base and J by 8 bases, leaving 12 bases between them. The CDR3 DNA is TGTGCCAGCAGCTTAGATAGGGCCCAGCAGCAGTACTTC. Its translation is CASSLDRAQQQYF. Looking up the rest from reference TRBV7-8 and TRBJ2-7 gives the full variable domain: GAGVSQSPRYKVAKRGQDVALRCDPISGHVSLFWYQQALGQGPEFLTYFQNEAQLDKSGLPSDRFFAERPEGSVSTLKIQRTQQEDSAVYLCASSLDRAQQQYFGPGTRLTVT.

The gene calls are TRBV6-6 and TRBJ2-7; D possibly uses TRBD1 or TRBD2 (6 bases each). This CDR3 spans 15 amino acids. Trimming pared 6 bases from V and 3 bases from J, leaving 18 bases between. Germline values: CDR1 MNHNY, CDR2 SVGAGI (reference sequence). CDR3 sequence: CASRGDRRGFYEQYF. The CDR3 nucleotides read TGTGCCAGCAGAGGAGACCGGAGGGGGTTCTACGAGCAGTACTTC.

The rearrangement uses TRBV9 and TRBJ2-1; 8 bases line up with TRBD2. The CDR3 spans 16 residues. The germline V gene encodes CDR1 SGDLS and CDR2 YYNGEE. The junction had 15 bases not matched to a gene; V was cut back by 2 bases and J by 11 bases. The CDR3 DNA reads as TGTGCCAGCAGCGTCGGTTCTAGCGGGTGGGGTGGGAAGCAGTTCTTC. This gives the protein CASSVGSSGWGGKQFF. Together with reference TRBV9 and TRBJ2-1, the CDR3 gives the full variable domain: DSGVTQTPKHLITATGQRVTLRCSPRSGDLSVYWYQQSLDQGLQFLIQYYNGEERAKGNILERFSAQQFPDLHSELNLSSLELGDSALYFCASSVGSSGWGGKQFFGPGTRLTVL.

The V call is TRBV7-8, the J call TRBJ1-5; 7 bases agree with TRBD1. Looked up from germline, CDR1 is SGHVS and CDR2 is FQNEAQ. There are 17 residues in the CDR3. The junction had 13 bases not matched to a gene; V was cut back by 1 base and J by 7 bases. The CDR3 reads CASSLVEHRGINQPQHF. The CDR3 DNA sequence: TGTGCCAGCAGCTTAGTGGAACACAGGGGAATCAACCAGCCCCAGCATTTT.

The chain links TRBV6-5 to TRBJ1-5; TRBD1 is a possible D gene (5 bases). V lost 5 bases and J lost 5, with 10 bases in between. Germline assignment: CDR1 MNHEY and CDR2 SVGAGI. The CDR3 runs 13 residues. CDR3 sequence reads: CASSRRGYQPQHF. The CDR3 DNA sequence: TGTGCCAGCAGTCGCCGGGGGTATCAGCCCCAGCATTTT.

The V gene is TRBV5-6, the J gene TRBJ1-4; 10 positions agree with TRBD1. This CDR3 is 14 amino acids long. The germline CDR1 and CDR2 sequences are SGHDT and YYEEEE. The J segment lost 13 bases and the V segment lost 0 bases, leaving 6 bases of the junction unmatched. The CDR3 DNA is TGTGCCAGCAGCTTGGCCCTTCGGACAGGGGGACTGTTTTTT. Translating gives CASSLALRTGGLFF.

The V gene is TRBV27, the J gene TRBJ1-1, with TRBD1 matching over 7 bases. The germline V gene has CDR1 MNHEY and CDR2 SMNVEV (reference sequence). V dropped 6 bases and J dropped 2; count of bases not matched to a gene: 6. This CDR3 contains 14 residues. This chain's CDR3 is CASRKAGGNTEAFF. CDR3 nucleotides: TGTGCCAGCAGGAAGGCAGGGGGTAACACTGAAGCTTTCTTT.

The CDR3 here is CATSRDWGNTGELFF. In nucleotides, the CDR3 is TGTGCCACCAGCAGAGATTGGGGGAACACCGGGGAGCTGTTTTTT. The J gene is TRBJ2-2, the V gene TRBV15; D gene uncertain. From germline, CDR1 is LNHNV and CDR2 YYDKDF (reference sequence). V was clipped by 0 bases and J by 1 base, with 6 bases between them. There are 15 residues in the CDR3. The entire variable domain, with the rest obtained from reference TRBV15 and TRBJ2-2, is as follows: DAMVIQNPRYQVTQFGKPVTLSCSQTLNHNVMYWYQQKSSQAPKLLFHYYDKDFNNEADTPDNFQSRRPNTSFCFLDIRSPGLGDTAMYLCATSRDWGNTGELFFGEGSRLTVL.

J is TRBJ1-5 and V is TRBV6-4; D may be TRBD1 (6 bases). The CDR3 totals 15 residues. Germline CDR1 is MRHNA and CDR2 is SNTAGT. Deletions cut 6 bases from V and 2 bases from J, with 14 bases between. This CDR3 is CASSPDGGGNQPQHF. Here the CDR3 DNA reads TGTGCCAGCAGCCCCGACGGGGGCGGCAATCAGCCCCAGCATTTT.

The CDR3 spells CASSLTGMNTEAFF. The CDR3 nucleotides read TGTGCCAGCAGCCTGACAGGAATGAACACTGAAGCTTTCTTT. The gene calls are TRBV7-2 and TRBJ1-1; perhaps TRBD1 as D (6 bases). Germline V lookup: CDR1 SGHTA, CDR2 FQGNSA. Trimming took 5 bases from V and 0 from J, leaving 10 bases between them. The CDR3 sequence is 14 residues long.

J is TRBJ1-2 and V is TRBV7-2; D is unclear. Germline V CDR1 and CDR2: SGHTA, FQGNSA. V was trimmed by 1 base and J by 5 bases, leaving 11 bases between them. This CDR3 region has 14 residues. DNA for the CDR3: TGTGCCAGCAGCTTAGGCGCTTTGGGGTATGGCTACACCTTC. It encodes CASSLGALGYGYTF.

V gene TRBV10-3 combines with J gene TRBJ2-7; either TRBD1 or TRBD2 may supply D (7 bases each). This CDR3 region has 15 residues. Trimming cost V 2 bases and J 2 bases, with 13 bases left between them. Germline V gene data show CDR1 as ENHRY and CDR2 as SYGVKD. The CDR3 DNA follows: TGTGCCATCAGTGAGGGTCCAGGGGGGGCCTACGAGCAGTACTTC. Encoded protein: CAISEGPGGAYEQYF.

V and J are TRBV28 and TRBJ2-2; D possibly corresponds to TRBD1 (5 bases). The CDR3 contains 15 residues. Trimming left V 6 bases short and J 4 bases short, with 15 bases between. Germline V gives CDR1 MDHEN, CDR2 SYDVKM. The CDR3, as DNA: TGTGCCAGCAGGGCAGGGTCGTTGAGCACCGGGGAGCTGTTTTTT. The encoded protein is CASRAGSLSTGELFF. Complete variable domain (other parts from reference TRBV28 and TRBJ2-2): DVKVTQSSRYLVKRTGEKVFLECVQDMDHENMFWYRQDPGLGLRLIYFSYDVKMKEKGDIPEGYSVSREKKERFSLILESASTNQTSMYLCASRAGSLSTGELFFGEGSRLTVL.

The chain has TRBV2 and TRBJ1-4, with D possibly TRBD1 on 5 matching bases. The CDR3 covers 17 residues. V gave up 8 bases and J gave up 1 base, with 20 bases separating them. Germline V lookup: CDR1 SNHLY, CDR2 FYNNEI. The CDR3: CASFTPWQGGTNEKLFF. Written as DNA, the CDR3 is TGTGCCAGCTTCACCCCCTGGCAGGGTGGAACTAATGAAAAACTGTTTTTT.

The V gene is TRBV6-6, the J gene TRBJ1-4; 7 positions agree with TRBD1. CDR1 and CDR2 (germline): MNHNY, SVGAGI (reference sequence). The CDR3 has 12 residues. The CDR3: CAVGGRGEKLFF. The CDR3 DNA sequence: TGTGCTGTAGGGGGCCGGGGTGAAAAACTGTTTTTT.

This clone was recorded once. Other DNA sequences within the sample encode an identical CDR3. The CDR3 bases are TGTGCCTGGTCCTCACAGGGAAACACTGAAGCTTTCTTT. Protein: CAWSSQGNTEAFF. The chain couples TRBV30 to TRBJ1-1; tentatively, D is TRBD1 (6 bases). The germline V gene has CDR1 GTSNPN and CDR2 SVGIG (reference sequence). Trimming shortened V by 5 bases and J by 2 bases, and 12 bases separated the two germline ends. This CDR3 region has 13 residues.

As to this clone: The identical CDR3 is also encoded by other nucleotide sequences in the sample. V gene TRBV5-1 combines with J gene TRBJ2-3; 7 nucleotides align to TRBD2. The CDR3 has 14 amino acids. The V and J ends lost 0 bases and 3 bases, in that order; junction bases with no gene match: 1. Germline CDR1 reads SGHRS; CDR2 reads YFSETQ. The CDR3 reads CASSLEAGTDTQYF. CDR3 DNA: TGCGCCAGCAGCTTGGAAGCGGGGACAGATACGCAGTATTTT.

V is TRBV7-9 and J is TRBJ2-7, with a possible D match to TRBD1 (6 bases). This CDR3 contains 13 residues. V dropped 6 bases and J dropped 7 bases, with 16 bases sitting between them. CDR1 and CDR2 from the germline V gene are SEHNR and FQNEAQ (reference sequence). For the CDR3, the DNA is TGTGCCAGCAGTAGTACAGGGCTGGGAGAGCAGTACTTC. Translating it yields CASSSTGLGEQYF. The full variable domain, with the rest looked up from reference TRBV7-9 and TRBJ2-7, is DTGVSQNPRHKITKRGQNVTFRCDPISEHNRLYWYRQTLGQGPEFLTYFQNEAQLEKSRLLSDRFSAERPKGSFSTLEIQRTEQGDSAMYLCASSSTGLGEQYFGPGTRLTVT.

The chain links TRBV5-1 to TRBJ2-4, with TRBD2 matching over 14 bases. CDR3 length: 17 residues. In germline, CDR1 is SGHRS, CDR2 YFSETQ. V dropped 2 bases and J dropped 4; count of bases not matched to a gene: 5. The CDR3 sequence is CASSLGTSGSLKNIQYF. CDR3 DNA: TGCGCCAGCAGCTTAGGGACTAGCGGGAGCTTGAAAAACATTCAGTACTTC.

Written as DNA, the CDR3 is TGCGCCAGCAGCTGGGGGGCGCGGGGGAGCAATCAGCCCCAGCATTTT. This translates into CASSWGARGSNQPQHF. The V gene is TRBV5-1, the J gene TRBJ1-5, with D possibly being TRBD1 (6 bases). Germline V lookup: CDR1 SGHRS, CDR2 YFSETQ. Trimming removed 3 bases at V and 1 base at J, with 14 bases between. This CDR3 contains 16 residues.

The V call is TRBV6-5, the J call TRBJ2-7, with 9 nucleotides matching TRBD1. Germline V gives CDR1 MNHEY, CDR2 SVGAGI. The J segment lost 4 bases and the V segment lost 5 bases, leaving 6 bases of the junction unmatched. The CDR3 has 14 amino acids. CDR3 DNA: TGTGCCAGCAGTCTAGGGACAGGGAGGTACGAGCAGTACTTC. Translating it yields CASSLGTGRYEQYF.

J is TRBJ2-5 and V is TRBV5-4; D ambiguous. Germline V gene lookup returns CDR1 SGHNT and CDR2 YYREEE (reference sequence). Trimming took off 0 bases at V and 2 bases at J, with 11 bases between the two ends. The CDR3 consists of 15 residues. The CDR3: CASSLGGPSQETQYF. The CDR3 DNA is TGTGCCAGCAGCTTGGGTGGGCCCTCTCAAGAGACCCAGTACTTC.

The J gene is TRBJ2-2, the V gene TRBV4-2; the match to TRBD2 covers 10 bases. The CDR3 consists of 16 residues. V gave up 0 bases and J gave up 5 bases; unmatched junction bases: 3. Germline V gene sequence: CDR1 LGHNA, CDR2 YNFKEQ. Written as DNA, the CDR3 is TGTGCCAGCAGCCAAGAATCTAGCGGGGGTACCGGGGAGCTGTTTTTT. It specifies CASSQESSGGTGELFF.

In the case of this clone: The same CDR3 is also encoded by other DNA sequences in this sample. The gene calls are TRBV5-1 and TRBJ1-2; D might be TRBD1 (5 bases). The V gene lost 4 bases and the J gene lost 1 base, with 8 bases spanning the gap. This CDR3 region has 13 residues. CDR1 is SGHRS, CDR2 YFSETQ, per germline. The CDR3 sequence is CASSPDSNYGYTF. As DNA, the CDR3 is TGCGCCAGCAGCCCAGACAGTAACTATGGCTACACCTTC. Combining the CDR3 with reference TRBV5-1 and TRBJ1-2 gives the whole variable domain KAGVTQTPRYLIKTRGQQVTLSCSPISGHRSVSWYQQTPGQGLQFLFEYFSETQRNKGNFPGRFSGRQFSNSRSEMNVSTLELGDSALYLCASSPDSNYGYTFGSGTRLTVV.

The genes are TRBV2 and TRBJ1-2; TRBD1 aligns across 9 bases. CDR3 length: 12 amino acids. In germline, CDR1 is SNHLY, CDR2 FYNNEI. J was trimmed by 4 bases and V by 8 bases; bases with no gene match: 2. CDR3 in amino acids: CASRDRAYGYTF. DNA of the CDR3: TGTGCCAGCCGGGACAGGGCCTATGGCTACACCTTC.